The 3 T cell receptor beta chains listed next were all sequenced from one sample in a study of control samples from healthy donors and cancer patients. The protocol was immunoSEQ multiplex PCR, while the TCRdb copy is restricted to in-frame clones and leaves out a portion. The sample lists around 90,000 clones, around nine tenths seen once, with 20% to 25% in the top ten. Sequenced material: blood. All receptors come from a man aged 25 to 40 in good health.

The chain joins TRBV18 to TRBJ2-1; 13 positions agree with TRBD2. In germline, CDR1 is KGHSH, CDR2 LQKENI. V lost 3 bases, J lost 8 bases, and 4 bases stayed unmatched. The CDR3 spans 15 residues. CDR3 in amino acids: CASSPGLAGEDEQFF. The CDR3 coding sequence is TGTGCCAGCTCACCCGGACTAGCGGGAGAGGATGAGCAGTTCTTC.

This clone was found a few times. The chain employs TRBV3-1 (or the pseudogene TRBV3-2) and TRBJ1-3; D is undetermined. With 1 base removed from V and 8 bases from J, the gap between germline ends came to 6 bases. Germline lookup yields CDR1 LGHDT and CDR2 YNNKEL (reference sequence). The CDR3 contains 12 residues. The CDR3 region is CASSQVIDTIYF. DNA for the CDR3: TGTGCCAGCAGCCAAGTCATTGACACCATATATTTT.

This clone was seen only a few times. The chain has TRBV12-5 and TRBJ2-7, with 9 bases that match TRBD1. The CDR3 is 17 residues long. The V gene end was trimmed by 6 bases and the J gene end by 3 bases; junction bases not matched to a gene: 15. Per the germline V gene, CDR1 is LGHNT and CDR2 is FRNRAP. The chain's CDR3 is CASGRDRGGELCYEQYV. DNA of the CDR3: TGTGCTAGTGGACGAGACAGGGGGGGAGAACTATGCTACGAGCAGTACGTC.